The 32 T cell receptor beta chains below were found in one sample sequenced in a study of blood T cells in healthy people across ages. Primers used in a second PCR of about 6 to 11 cycles were a sample-barcoded 5' primer and a J-beta primer mix. Using its own MiXCR run on the 5' RACE reads, TCRdb lists one record per CDR3 protein. The sample holds 850,000 to 1,300,000 distinct CDR3 sequences, 35% to 50% seen once. The specimen was blood. The receptors were gathered from a woman aged 55 to 70 in good health.

V is TRBV6-2 or TRBV6-3 and J is TRBJ1-5; possible D gene TRBD1, 5 bases. CDR1 is MNHEY and CDR2 is SVGEGT in the germline V gene. The CDR3 has 17 residues. Trimming removed 2 bases at V and 0 bases at J, with 14 bases between. CDR3 residues: CASSYAGAGSSNQPQHF. Written as DNA, the CDR3 is TGTGCCAGCAGTTACGCTGGGGCCGGGAGTAGCAATCAGCCCCAGCATTTT.

The chain carries TRBV20-1 and TRBJ2-1; 12 bases fit TRBD1. The CDR3 contains 19 residues. Germline CDR1 reads DFQATT; CDR2 reads SNEGSKA (reference sequence). The J segment lost 0 bases and the V segment lost 6 bases, leaving 15 bases of the junction unmatched. In DNA, the CDR3 is TGCAGTGCCGGTGCCGTGGGGGACAGGGGGCCAGGCTCCTACAATGAGCAGTTCTTC. Translation gives CSAGAVGDRGPGSYNEQFF.

This sequence joins TRBV6-6 and TRBJ2-7; 9 nucleotides align to TRBD1. Trimming at V came to 5 bases and at J to 4 bases, leaving 9 bases not matched to a gene. The germline V gene encodes CDR1 MNHNY and CDR2 SVGAGI (reference sequence). The CDR3 has 15 residues. DNA for the CDR3: TGTGCCAGCAGTGCTACCGGGACAGGGAAGTACGAGCAGTACTTC. It is translated as CASSATGTGKYEQYF.

As to this clonotype: An end of the junction differs from the germline gene, which may be a read error. The rearrangement joins TRBV7-9 to TRBJ2-7, with D unresolved. Germline CDR1 and CDR2: SEHNR and FQNEAQ (reference sequence). There are 13 residues in the CDR3. The DNA for the CDR3 is TGTGCCAGCAGCTTAGCGAGGTCCGGCGAGCAGTGCTTC. Translation gives CASSLARSGEQCF.

The chain couples TRBV20-1 to TRBJ2-1, with TRBD2 identical over 7 bases. This CDR3 is 12 amino acids long. Unmatched junction bases numbered 3, after V lost 2 bases and J lost 8 bases. Germline V gene data show CDR1 as DFQATT and CDR2 as SNEGSKA (reference sequence). CDR3 residues: CSARSGRDEQFF. The CDR3 region has the DNA TGCAGTGCTAGATCTGGGAGGGATGAGCAGTTCTTC.

The gene calls are TRBV29-1 and TRBJ2-1; 9 bases agree with TRBD1. The CDR3 is 20 amino acids. The ends lost 0 bases at V and 9 bases at J; junction bases unmatched: 24. Germline V gives CDR1 SQVTM, CDR2 ANQGSEA. The CDR3: CSVEDDSGQGGKLAWGEQFF. The CDR3 bases are TGCAGCGTTGAAGATGACTCGGGACAGGGAGGTAAACTAGCGTGGGGTGAGCAGTTCTTC.

The V gene is TRBV10-3, the J gene TRBJ2-5; 8 nucleotides agree with TRBD2. Germline CDR1 ENHRY, CDR2 SYGVKD. The trim removed 3 bases at V and 5 bases at J, leaving 5 bases unmatched. The CDR3 is made up of 14 amino acids. DNA for the CDR3: TGTGCCATCAGTGACGGCGGGGGGATGGAGACCCAGTACTTC. Protein sequence: CAISDGGGMETQYF.

The chain carries TRBV5-1 and TRBJ2-1; a weak D match, TRBD2 (6 bases). The germline gives CDR1 SGHRS, CDR2 YFSETQ. The CDR3 covers 16 residues. V was cut by 7 bases and J by 0 bases, with 17 bases left in between. CDR3 DNA sequence: TGCGCCAGCCAAGTCATGGGGCGGGGCTCCTACAATGAGCAGTTCTTC. Translating gives CASQVMGRGSYNEQFF.

This rearrangement joins TRBV5-1 to TRBJ2-7; 8 nucleotides line up with TRBD2. The CDR3 runs 15 residues. CDR1 is SGHRS and CDR2 is YFSETQ in the germline V gene. V gave up 1 base and J gave up 3 bases; unmatched junction bases: 6. The CDR3 is CASSLSLAGNYEQYF. The DNA for the CDR3 is TGCGCCAGCAGCTTGTCCCTAGCGGGCAACTACGAGCAGTACTTC.

The chain carries TRBV20-1 and TRBJ2-7; TRBD1 matches 7 bases. The CDR3 totals 17 residues. J was trimmed by 0 bases and V by 1 base; bases with no gene match: 12. The germline CDR1 and CDR2 sequences are DFQATT and SNEGSKA (reference sequence). In nucleotides, the CDR3 is TGCAGTGCTAGAGGCAGATCCCCGGGACAGAGCTCCTACGAGCAGTACTTC. This gives the protein CSARGRSPGQSSYEQYF.

For this clonotype: Its ends do not fully match the called genes, so a read error is possible. The V gene is TRBV20-1, the J gene TRBJ2-5; D tentatively reads TRBD1 or TRBD2 (6 bases each). The germline CDR1 and CDR2 sequences are DFQATT and SNEGSKA (reference sequence). The CDR3 covers 13 residues. CDR3 residues: CGARDLGGQTQYF. The CDR3 coding sequence is TGCGGTGCTAGAGATTTGGGGGGCCAGACCCAGTACTTC.

The rearrangement joins TRBV28 to TRBJ2-6, with TRBD1 matching over 8 bases. The germline V gene has CDR1 MDHEN and CDR2 SYDVKM. CDR3 length: 17 residues. J lost 4 bases, V lost 3 bases, and 8 bases had no gene match. CDR3 sequence: CASSFDRGHTGANVLTF. The CDR3 DNA is TGTGCCAGCAGTTTCGACAGGGGACACACCGGGGCCAACGTCCTGACTTTC.

The chain employs TRBV20-1 and TRBJ2-1, with 7 bases lining up with TRBD2. The CDR3 length is 12 residues. The germline gives CDR1 DFQATT, CDR2 SNEGSKA (reference sequence). V lost 3 bases and J lost 8; bases outside the gene matches: 4. The CDR3, as DNA: TGCAGTGCTAGTGGGGCGGGGGATGAGCAGTTCTTC. Its protein is CSASGAGDEQFF.

This clonotype appeared a few times. The chain is built from TRBV28 and TRBJ2-7; maybe TRBD2 (6 bases). The V and J ends lost 5 bases and 2 bases respectively, with 16 bases between them. Germline V lookup: CDR1 MDHEN, CDR2 SYDVKM. The CDR3 covers 15 residues. CDR3 bases: TGTGCCAGCAGTCCCGACGGGAGCAACACCTACGAGCAGTACTTC. It is translated as CASSPDGSNTYEQYF.

V usage is TRBV5-1 and J usage is TRBJ2-5; D is possibly TRBD1 (5 bases). Germline V gives CDR1 SGHRS, CDR2 YFSETQ. This CDR3 is built from 14 residues. Trimming cost V 4 bases and J 4 bases, with 14 bases left between them. Written as DNA, the CDR3 is TGCGCCAGCAGCGTGGTCAGGGTAACAGAGACCCAGTACTTC. The encoded protein is CASSVVRVTETQYF.

The chain couples TRBV12-3 or TRBV12-4 to TRBJ2-1, with 7 bases fitting TRBD2. V lost 1 base and J lost 6; bases outside the gene matches: 9. The length of the CDR3 is 16 residues. DNA of the CDR3: TGTGCCAGCAGTTTAGTTGGGAGGGCCTTGTTCAATGAGCAGTTCTTC. Translation: CASSLVGRALFNEQFF.

The chain recombines TRBV10-3 with TRBJ2-7, with 8 bases fitting TRBD2. J lost 0 bases, V lost 6 bases, and 10 bases had no gene match. Germline CDR1 and CDR2: ENHRY and SYGVKD. This CDR3 has 16 residues. In DNA form, the CDR3 reads TGTGCCATCAGGACCGGTGGTAGCGGGACCTCCTACGAGCAGTACTTC. This codes for CAIRTGGSGTSYEQYF.

J is TRBJ2-7 and V is TRBV6-1; the D gene could be TRBD1 or TRBD2 (6 bases each). Germline lookup yields CDR1 MNHNS and CDR2 SASEGT. V lost 11 bases, J lost 1 base, and 15 bases lay in between. The CDR3 consists of 13 residues. In DNA form, the CDR3 reads TGTGCCGTCCGAAGGGGGGCTTCCTACGAGCAGTACTTC. It encodes CAVRRGASYEQYF.

The chain joins TRBV5-5 to TRBJ1-2; D not certain. CDR1 SGHKS and CDR2 YYEKEE come from the germline V gene (reference sequence). V lost 4 bases to trimming and J lost 5 bases, with 12 bases between them. The CDR3 consists of 13 residues. The CDR3 DNA reads TGTGCCAGCAGCGTGGCGGCAGGATATGGCTACACCTTC. Translation: CASSVAAGYGYTF. Full variable domain (rest looked up from reference TRBV5-5 and TRBJ1-2): DAGVTQSPTHLIKTRGQQVTLRCSPISGHKSVSWYQQVLGQGPQFIFQYYEKEERGRGNFPDRFSARQFPNYSSELNVNALLLGDSALYLCASSVAAGYGYTFGSGTRLTVV.

The chain recombines TRBV6-5 with TRBJ2-5; unclear D gene. The CDR3 has 18 amino acids. Germline assignment: CDR1 MNHEY and CDR2 SVGAGI. Trimming pared 0 bases from V and 3 bases from J, leaving 20 bases between. The CDR3 sequence: CASSYSGTLGPPKETQYF. CDR3 coding DNA: TGTGCCAGCAGTTACTCTGGTACCCTAGGTCCCCCTAAAGAGACCCAGTACTTC.

This chain uses TRBV6-2 or TRBV6-3 with TRBJ2-7; perhaps TRBD2 as D (5 bases). The CDR3 has 12 amino acids. Germline assignment: CDR1 MNHEY and CDR2 SVGEGT. The ends were cut back, 5 bases at V and 6 bases at J, with 11 bases in the middle. CDR3 loop: CASSDQRREQYF. DNA for the CDR3: TGTGCCAGCAGTGACCAGCGGCGCGAGCAGTACTTC.

The V gene is TRBV11-2, the J gene TRBJ2-1; D might be TRBD1 or TRBD2, each matching 5 bases. Trimming cost V 2 bases and J 0 bases, with 11 bases left between them. This CDR3 comprises 16 residues. Germline lookup yields CDR1 SGHAT and CDR2 FQNNGV. CDR3 protein: CASSLRGAYSYNEQFF. The CDR3 nucleotides read TGTGCCAGCAGCTTAAGGGGAGCGTACTCCTACAATGAGCAGTTCTTC.

The table lists this clonotype with a few counts. This chain links TRBV20-1 with TRBJ2-1; possible D gene TRBD2, 5 bases. This CDR3 contains 11 residues. Germline V CDR1 and CDR2: DFQATT, SNEGSKA (reference sequence). Deletions cut 6 bases from V and 9 bases from J, with 12 bases between. CDR3 coding DNA: TGCAGTGCCACTAGAGCCGGTGAGCAGTTCTTC. As protein: CSATRAGEQFF.

This rearrangement joins TRBV2 to TRBJ2-7; 8 nucleotides agree with TRBD2. The germline gives CDR1 SNHLY, CDR2 FYNNEI. The CDR3 is made up of 15 amino acids. J lost 2 bases, V lost 4 bases, and 7 bases had no gene match. Here the CDR3 DNA reads TGTGCCAGCAGTGGATTCGGACTAGCTGCCTACGAGCAGTACTTC. Translated: CASSGFGLAAYEQYF.

The genes are TRBV5-6 and TRBJ2-1; D uncertain. The DNA end lines up better with TRBJ2-7; the J call may be wrong. Germline assignment: CDR1 SGHDT and CDR2 YYEEEE. The CDR3 contains 15 residues. CDR3 region: CASSFRSPSYNEQYF. The CDR3 DNA sequence: TGTGCCAGCAGCTTCCGGAGCCCCTCCTACAATGAGCAGTACTTC.

V and J are TRBV15 and TRBJ2-3; D is unclear. Per germline, CDR1 LNHNV and CDR2 YYDKDF (reference sequence). The CDR3 runs 18 residues. V was trimmed by 4 bases and J by 1 base, leaving 21 bases between them. CDR3 in amino acids: CATSKVHGSVSRTDTQYF. In DNA, the CDR3 is TGTGCCACCAGCAAAGTTCACGGGTCAGTCTCCCGCACAGATACGCAGTATTTT.

This clonotype appeared many times. The chain links TRBV20-1 to TRBJ2-1, with TRBD2 as a possible D gene (6 bases). Germline-derived CDR1 and CDR2 are DFQATT and SNEGSKA (reference sequence). The CDR3 has 11 residues. Trimming cost V 0 bases and J 11 bases, with 8 bases left between them. This CDR3 is CSARDAGKQFF. The CDR3 DNA reads TGCAGTGCTAGAGATGCGGGAAAGCAGTTCTTC.

This clonotype was counted a single time. Germline is not matched at one junction end, which may reflect a read error. The V gene is TRBV28, the J gene TRBJ1-2, with D possibly matching TRBD1 (6 bases). This CDR3 contains 14 residues. Germline V gene lookup returns CDR1 MDHEN and CDR2 SYDVKM. CDR3: CASREGGQIYGYTF. The DNA for the CDR3 is TGCGCCAGCAGAGAAGGCGGACAGATCTATGGCTACACCTTC.

This chain links TRBV7-9 with TRBJ1-1; 7 nucleotides line up with TRBD1. CDR1 SEHNR and CDR2 FQNEAQ come from the germline V gene (reference sequence). J was trimmed by 10 bases and V by 5 bases; bases with no gene match: 4. The CDR3 sequence is 11 residues long. CDR3 sequence reads: CASSLGTAAFF. The DNA of the CDR3 is TGTGCCAGCAGCCTCGGGACAGCAGCTTTCTTT. The complete variable domain, with remaining parts taken from reference TRBV7-9 and TRBJ1-1, reads DTGVSQNPRHKITKRGQNVTFRCDPISEHNRLYWYRQTLGQGPEFLTYFQNEAQLEKSRLLSDRFSAERPKGSFSTLEIQRTEQGDSAMYLCASSLGTAAFFGQGTRLTVV.

Only one count was recorded for this clonotype. The chain recombines TRBV2 with TRBJ2-7, with a tentative D call TRBD1 (5 bases). From germline, CDR1 is SNHLY and CDR2 FYNNEI. Trimming removed 6 bases from V and 7 bases from J, with 25 bases in between. The CDR3 is 16 amino acids. CDR3 sequence reads: CASRWQLQGWSSEQYF. As DNA, the CDR3 is TGTGCCAGCAGGTGGCAGTTGCAGGGATGGTCCTCGGAGCAGTACTTC.

The V call is TRBV5-5, the J call TRBJ2-3; 9 bases agree with TRBD1. The CDR3 spans 14 residues. The trim removed 4 bases at V and 7 bases at J, leaving 7 bases unmatched. CDR1 and CDR2 from the germline V gene are SGHKS and YYEKEE (reference sequence). CDR3 amino acids: CASSGTGPGNTQYF. In DNA form, the CDR3 reads TGTGCCAGCAGCGGGACAGGGCCGGGAAATACGCAGTATTTT. The variable domain in full, completed from reference TRBV5-5 and TRBJ2-3, reads DAGVTQSPTHLIKTRGQQVTLRCSPISGHKSVSWYQQVLGQGPQFIFQYYEKEERGRGNFPDRFSARQFPNYSSELNVNALLLGDSALYLCASSGTGPGNTQYFGPGTRLTVL.

In DNA form, the CDR3 reads TGTGCCAGCAGCTTCGAGGGCCGATACTATGGCTACACCTTC. Its protein product is CASSFEGRYYGYTF. V and J are TRBV7-9 and TRBJ1-2; no reliable D call. The ends were cut back, 3 bases at V and 3 bases at J, with 11 bases in the middle. The CDR3 covers 14 residues. Germline CDR1 and CDR2: SEHNR and FQNEAQ (reference sequence).